This T cell receptor beta chain stems from a study of technical replicates of blood from a few donors. Germline CDR1 is SNHLY and CDR2 is FYNNEI. Trimming removed 5 bases from V and 6 bases from J, with 11 bases in between. The CDR3 length is 14 residues. Only in-frame clones appear in the TCRdb table, and some are missing; sequencing was by immunoSEQ multiplex PCR. The table records about 79,000 clones, 94% of them present only once. The source of this sequence is a human donor in good health. Input material: T cells isolated from PBMCs. The V gene is TRBV2, the J gene TRBJ1-6, with no clear D. CDR3 residues: CASSFDTVNSPLHF. The CDR3 DNA reads TGTGCCAGCAGTTTCGACACAGTTAATTCACCCCTCCACTTT.